This T cell receptor (beta chain) came from a study of brain T cells in children with intractable seizures. This CDR3 is built from 14 residues. Trimming removed 2 bases at V and 5 bases at J, with 7 bases between. The germline CDR1 and CDR2 sequences are MNHEY and SVGAGI. The table came from immunoSEQ multiplex PCR; TCRdb's copy has only in-frame clones and leaves some out. The data contain about 340,000 clones, about 93% of them seen just once; the ten biggest clones take up under 7%. Time point specified: blood from clinic visit 5 months post-surgery; TSC patient then seizure free. Sequencing was limited to surgery cases with top T cell transcript signatures in brain tissue. At least one anti-epileptic drug was given before surgery.

The chain employs TRBV6-5 and TRBJ1-6; no firm D call. Here the sequenced sample was peripheral blood, taken 4 to 6 months after surgery. The receptor comes from a boy under two years old with tuberous sclerosis and intractable seizures. The CDR3 nucleotides are TGTGCCAGCAGTTACGGAGTAAATAATTCACCCCTCCACTTT. Amino acids: CASSYGVNNSPLHF.